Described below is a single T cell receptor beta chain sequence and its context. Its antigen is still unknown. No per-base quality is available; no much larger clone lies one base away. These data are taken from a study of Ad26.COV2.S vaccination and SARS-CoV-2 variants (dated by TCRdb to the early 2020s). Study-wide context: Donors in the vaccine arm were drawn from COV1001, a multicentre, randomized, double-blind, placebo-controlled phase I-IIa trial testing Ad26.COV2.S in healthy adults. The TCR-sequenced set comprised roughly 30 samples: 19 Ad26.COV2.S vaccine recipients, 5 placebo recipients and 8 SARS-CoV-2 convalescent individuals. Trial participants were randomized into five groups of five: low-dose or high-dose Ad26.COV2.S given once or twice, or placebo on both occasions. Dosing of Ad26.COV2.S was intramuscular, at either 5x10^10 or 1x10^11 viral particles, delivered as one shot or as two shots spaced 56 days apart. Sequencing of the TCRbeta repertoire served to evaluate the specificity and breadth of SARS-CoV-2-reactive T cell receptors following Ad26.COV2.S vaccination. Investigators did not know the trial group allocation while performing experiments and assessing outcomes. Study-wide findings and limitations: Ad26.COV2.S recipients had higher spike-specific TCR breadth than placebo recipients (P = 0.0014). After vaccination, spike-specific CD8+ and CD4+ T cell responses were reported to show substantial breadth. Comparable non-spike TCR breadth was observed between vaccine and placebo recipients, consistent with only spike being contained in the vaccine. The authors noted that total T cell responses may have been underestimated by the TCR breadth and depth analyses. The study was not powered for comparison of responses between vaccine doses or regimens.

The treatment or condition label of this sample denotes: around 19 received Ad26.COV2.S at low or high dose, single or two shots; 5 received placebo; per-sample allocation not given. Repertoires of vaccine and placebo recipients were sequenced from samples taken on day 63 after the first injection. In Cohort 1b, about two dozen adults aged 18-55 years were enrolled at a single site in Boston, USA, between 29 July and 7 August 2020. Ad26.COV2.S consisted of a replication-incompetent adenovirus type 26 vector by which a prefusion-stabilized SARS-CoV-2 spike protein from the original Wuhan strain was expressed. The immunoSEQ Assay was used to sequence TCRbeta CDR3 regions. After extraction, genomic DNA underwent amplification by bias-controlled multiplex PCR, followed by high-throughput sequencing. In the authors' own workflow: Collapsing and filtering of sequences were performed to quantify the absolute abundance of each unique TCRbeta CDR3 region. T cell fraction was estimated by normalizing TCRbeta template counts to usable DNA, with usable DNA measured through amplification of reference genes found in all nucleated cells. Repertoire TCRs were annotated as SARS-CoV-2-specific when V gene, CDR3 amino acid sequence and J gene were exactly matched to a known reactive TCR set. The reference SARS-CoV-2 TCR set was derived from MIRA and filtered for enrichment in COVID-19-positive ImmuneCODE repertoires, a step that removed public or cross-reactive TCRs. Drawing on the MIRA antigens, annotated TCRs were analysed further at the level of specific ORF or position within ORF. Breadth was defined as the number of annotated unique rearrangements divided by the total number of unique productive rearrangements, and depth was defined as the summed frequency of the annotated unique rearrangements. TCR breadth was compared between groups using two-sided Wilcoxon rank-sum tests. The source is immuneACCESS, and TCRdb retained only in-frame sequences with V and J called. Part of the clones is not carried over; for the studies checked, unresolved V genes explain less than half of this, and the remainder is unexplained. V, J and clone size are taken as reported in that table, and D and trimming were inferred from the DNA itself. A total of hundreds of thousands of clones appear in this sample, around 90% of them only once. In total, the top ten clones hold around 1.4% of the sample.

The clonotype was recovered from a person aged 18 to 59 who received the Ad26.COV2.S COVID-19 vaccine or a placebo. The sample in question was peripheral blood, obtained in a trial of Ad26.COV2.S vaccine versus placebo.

The DNA is TGTGCCTGGGGACAGGGCGACTTCGAGACCCAGTACTTC. It translates to CAWGQGDFETQYF. The chain employs TRBV30 and TRBJ2-5; 8 nucleotides in the junction match TRBD1. The CDR3 measures 13 amino acids from cysteine to phenylalanine. Solely the CDR3 DNA is kept, with 39 bases framed from the first base. The germline V end is reduced by 5 bases and the J end by 5 bases; junction bases left unmatched: 7. From the germline V gene (reference sequence), CDR1 is GTSNPN and CDR2 is SVGIG.